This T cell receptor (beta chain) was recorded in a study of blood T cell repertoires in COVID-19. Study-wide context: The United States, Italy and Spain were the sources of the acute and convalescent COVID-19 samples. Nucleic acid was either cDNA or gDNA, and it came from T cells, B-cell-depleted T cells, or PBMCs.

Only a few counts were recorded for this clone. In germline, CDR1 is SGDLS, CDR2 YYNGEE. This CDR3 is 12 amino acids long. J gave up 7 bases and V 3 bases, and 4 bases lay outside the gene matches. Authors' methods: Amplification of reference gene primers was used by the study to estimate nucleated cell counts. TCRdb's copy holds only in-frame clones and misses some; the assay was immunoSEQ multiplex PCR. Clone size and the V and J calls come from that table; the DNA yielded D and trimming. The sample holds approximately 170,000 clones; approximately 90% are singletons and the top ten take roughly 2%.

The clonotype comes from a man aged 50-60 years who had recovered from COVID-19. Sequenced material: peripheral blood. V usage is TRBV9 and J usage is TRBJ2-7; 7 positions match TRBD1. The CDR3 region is CASSGQGSEQYF. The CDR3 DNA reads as TGTGCCAGCAGCGGACAGGGATCAGAGCAGTACTTC.